Listed below are T cell receptor beta chains from one sample, sequenced in a study of cytomegalovirus exposure and HLA in healthy donors. Assay used: immunoSEQ multiplex PCR; TCRdb lists only in-frame clones, some missing. The sample shows tens of thousands of clones, about 85% of them seen only once. Input material: PBMCs. These receptors were taken from a girl aged 2 to 9 in good health and CMV-seropositive. Both conserved end residues are part of each CDR3. Each record gives: J gene, D gene, V gene, clone size, CDR3 protein, CDR3 DNA. D genes are given only for firm matches. Not all rows give a size; the values are once, few, many and, for expanded clones, a class.

>TRBJ1-5|NA|TRBV4-2|once
CASSQELGQPGEHSNQPQHF
TGTGCCAGCAGCCAAGAATTAGGGCAGCCCGGGGAACATAGCAATCAGCCCCAGCATTTT
>TRBJ2-2|NA|TRBV19|NA
CASSQGGPGELFF
TGTGCCAGTAGCCAGGGCGGCCCCGGGGAGCTGTTTTTT
>TRBJ2-1|NA|TRBV6-5|NA
CASSSGRGYNEQFF
TGTGCCAGCAGTTCTGGACGGGGATACAATGAGCAGTTCTTC
>TRBJ1-1|TRBD1|TRBV28|few
CASSLADRGSGAFF
TGTGCCAGCAGTTTAGCGGACAGGGGTAGTGGGGCTTTCTTT
>TRBJ2-7|NA|TRBV25-1|NA
CASRLYYEQYF
TGTGCCAGCCGACTGTACTACGAGCAGTACTTC
>TRBJ1-5|TRBD1|TRBV7-9|once
CASSSSTKTGDYSNQPQHF
TGTGCCAGCAGCTCCTCGACCAAGACAGGGGATTATAGCAATCAGCCCCAGCATTTT
>TRBJ1-3|NA|TRBV9|NA
CASREGVAAGNTIYF
TGTGCCAGCCGCGAGGGGGTAGCTGCTGGAAACACCATATATTTT
>TRBJ2-7|TRBD2|TRBV28|NA
CASSLIAGVNEQYF
TGTGCCAGCAGTTTGATCGCGGGAGTTAACGAGCAGTACTTC
>TRBJ2-5|NA|TRBV5-1|NA
CASSTSNQPGKTQYF
TGCGCCAGCTCTACTAGCAACCAACCAGGAAAGACCCAGTACTTC
>TRBJ1-2|NA|TRBV28|NA
CASRFRGGYTF
TGTGCCAGCAGGTTCAGGGGAGGCTACACCTTC
>TRBJ2-7|TRBD2|TRBV4-1|NA
CASSQDLLAGAFYEQYF
TGCGCCAGCAGCCAAGATCTACTAGCGGGAGCTTTCTACGAGCAGTACTTC
>TRBJ2-7|TRBD2|TRBV27|few
CASSSRAGGYYEQYF
TGTGCCAGCAGTTCGAGAGCGGGAGGATACTACGAGCAGTACTTC
>TRBJ2-1|TRBD2|TRBV6-1|NA
CASSGAGGEQFF
TGTGCCAGCAGTGGGGCGGGGGGTGAGCAGTTCTTC
>TRBJ1-2|TRBD1|TRBV11-2|NA
CASSLTGQGTYGYTF
TGTGCCAGCAGCTTAACCGGACAGGGGACCTATGGCTACACCTTC
>TRBJ1-2|TRBD1|TRBV7-2|NA
CASSYKISGTGGAYGYTF
TGTGCCAGCAGCTACAAGATCTCCGGGACAGGGGGCGCCTATGGCTACACCTTC
>TRBJ1-1|NA|TRBV27|NA
CASSLFKNTEAFF
TGTGCCAGCAGTTTATTCAAGAACACTGAAGCTTTCTTT
>TRBJ1-4|NA|TRBV4-1|few
CASSQQGTNEKLFF
TGCGCCAGCAGCCAGCAGGGAACTAATGAAAAACTGTTTTTT
>TRBJ1-6|NA|TRBV28|NA
CASSAGTPEPLHF
TGTGCCAGCAGTGCAGGGACACCGGAACCCCTCCACTTT
>TRBJ2-2|NA|TRBV28|NA
CASSPFPRERNTGELFF
TGTGCCAGCAGTCCATTTCCCCGGGAGAGAAACACCGGGGAGCTGTTTTTT
>TRBJ2-3|NA|TRBV30|NA
CAWSVGRSTDTQYF
TGTGCCTGGAGTGTTGGGAGAAGCACAGATACGCAGTATTTT
>TRBJ1-1|NA|TRBV6-1|NA
CASRTANTEAFF
TGTGCCAGCAGAACAGCGAACACTGAAGCTTTCTTT
>TRBJ2-4|NA|TRBV9|NA
CASSPRGVDIQYF
TGTGCCAGCAGCCCCAGGGGCGTGGACATTCAGTACTTC
>TRBJ2-1|NA|TRBV28|NA
CASSPRGYNEQFF
TGTGCCAGCAGCCCCCGGGGGTACAATGAGCAGTTCTTC
>TRBJ2-4|NA|TRBV5-6|NA
CASSKMWGENIQYF
TGTGCCAGCTCGAAGATGTGGGGCGAAAACATTCAGTACTTC
>TRBJ2-1|TRBD2|TRBV5-4|NA
CASSLAGGFSYNEQFF
TGTGCCAGCAGCTTGGCGGGGGGTTTTTCCTACAATGAGCAGTTCTTC
>TRBJ1-1|NA|TRBV9|NA
CASSPTLGRPNPNTEAFF
TGTGCCAGCAGCCCCACCCTGGGCAGACCAAACCCGAACACTGAAGCTTTCTTT
>TRBJ2-7|NA|TRBV21-1|few
CASSKERDRWEAGGPRYHYEQYF
TGTGCCAGCAGCAAAGAAAGGGACAGGTGGGAAGCGGGAGGGCCTCGGTACCACTACGAGCAGTACTTC
>TRBJ1-2|NA|TRBV2|NA
CASSPDGERLDYGYTF
TGTGCCAGCAGTCCGGACGGGGAGAGACTAGACTATGGCTACACCTTC
>TRBJ2-2|TRBD2|TRBV27|NA
CASSQHDTGGPRTGELFF
TGTGCCAGCAGCCAGCACGATACGGGAGGGCCGCGCACCGGGGAGCTGTTTTTT
>TRBJ1-1|TRBD1|TRBV5-6|NA
CASSLRGPEAFF
TGTGCCAGCAGCTTGAGGGGGCCTGAAGCTTTCTTT
>TRBJ2-7|TRBD2|TRBV4-1|once
CASSQLTSGRREQYF
TGCGCCAGCAGCCAACTTACTAGCGGGAGGCGCGAGCAGTACTTC
>TRBJ1-2|NA|TRBV18|NA
CASSPTRIQVDYTF
TGTGCCAGCTCACCAACCCGTATCCAGGTAGACTACACCTTC
>TRBJ2-7|TRBD1|TRBV28|NA
CASSLYGQGPYEQYF
TGTGCCAGCAGTTTATACGGACAGGGACCCTACGAGCAGTACTTC
>TRBJ1-2|NA|TRBV27|once
CASSLEGAVPGGYTF
TGTGCCAGCAGTTTAGAGGGAGCGGTCCCCGGTGGCTACACCTTC
>TRBJ1-2|TRBD1|TRBV6-1|NA
CASSFGQGDGYTF
TGTGCCAGCAGTTTCGGACAGGGCGATGGCTACACCTTC
>TRBJ2-7|NA|TRBV27|NA
CASSSTITPSGLGSYEQYF
TGTGCCAGCAGTTCCACCATAACACCCAGCGGGTTGGGTTCCTACGAGCAGTACTTC
>TRBJ1-1|TRBD1|TRBV28|few
CASNRQGAGLNTEAFF
TGTGCCAGCAACCGACAGGGGGCGGGATTGAACACTGAAGCTTTCTTT
>TRBJ2-4|TRBD2|TRBV9|once
CASSPELAGGTGAKNIQYF
TGTGCCAGCAGCCCCGAGCTAGCGGGAGGAACGGGGGCCAAAAACATTCAGTACTTC
>TRBJ1-3|NA|TRBV5-1|NA
CASTGGTGNTIYF
TGCGCCAGCACTGGGGGGACTGGAAACACCATATATTTT
>TRBJ2-7|NA|TRBV7-9|NA
CAIERGGPEQYF
TGTGCCATAGAGAGGGGGGGCCCCGAGCAGTACTTC
>TRBJ1-1|NA|TRBV18|NA
CATSTGNTEAFF
TGTGCCACGTCGACGGGGAACACTGAAGCTTTCTTT
>TRBJ2-5|NA|TRBV6-5|NA
CASSYSTGRWETQYF
TGTGCCAGCAGTTACTCGACAGGGAGGTGGGAGACCCAGTACTTC
>TRBJ1-4|TRBD1|TRBV6-1|few
CASSEAPGDRGEELFF
TGTGCCAGCAGTGAAGCGCCTGGGGACAGGGGGGAGGAACTGTTTTTT
>TRBJ1-1|NA|TRBV10-3|NA
CAIYGGNEAFF
TGTGCCATCTATGGGGGGAATGAAGCTTTCTTT
>TRBJ1-2|TRBD1|TRBV25-1|once
CASSVQGHYGYTF
TGTGCCAGCAGTGTACAGGGGCACTATGGCTACACCTTC
>TRBJ2-1|TRBD2|TRBV6-4|few
CASSDETSVTNEQFF
TGTGCCAGCAGTGACGAGACTAGCGTCACCAATGAGCAGTTCTTC
>TRBJ1-1|NA|TRBV2|NA
CASSVRGLMNTEAFF
TGTGCCAGCAGTGTACGAGGTTTGATGAACACTGAAGCTTTCTTT
>TRBJ1-4|NA|TRBV5-5|NA
CASSLDSVKLFF
TGTGCCAGCAGCTTGGATAGCGTAAAACTGTTTTTT
>TRBJ2-6|NA|TRBV29-1|few
CSVHAGSGANVLTF
TGCAGCGTCCACGCAGGGTCTGGGGCCAACGTCCTGACTTTC
>TRBJ1-1|TRBD1|TRBV29-1|NA
CSVETPRTGSGSEAFF
TGCAGCGTTGAAACCCCCCGGACAGGCTCAGGATCCGAAGCTTTCTTT
>TRBJ2-5|NA|TRBV6-6|NA
CATRGGQQYF
TGTGCCACACGGGGCGGACAGCAGTACTTC
>TRBJ1-1|TRBD1|TRBV7-3|NA
CASSLTGTSGTEAFF
TGTGCCAGCAGCTTGACAGGGACAAGCGGAACTGAAGCTTTCTTT
>TRBJ1-3|NA|TRBV5-1|NA
CASSPREGGNTIYF
TGCGCCAGCAGCCCCCGGGAGGGGGGAAACACCATATATTTT
>TRBJ1-1|NA|TRBV5-1|NA
CASSLRGNPGTEAFF
TGCGCCAGCAGCTTAAGAGGGAATCCCGGCACTGAAGCTTTCTTT
>TRBJ1-2|NA|TRBV5-6|NA
CASSLEPGIGGYTF
TGTGCCAGCAGCTTGGAACCGGGGATTGGAGGCTACACCTTC